The sequence of this T cell receptor (beta chain) was determined in a study of shared clonotypes between healthy human individuals. With regard to this clone: Its antigen is currently unknown.

Study conclusions and caveats: In this cohort, only blood was sampled, and tissue repertoires likely differ.

Execution of the assay was at deep level. Only in-frame clones appear in the TCRdb table, and some are missing; sequencing was by immunoSEQ multiplex PCR. The table has 660,000 or so clones, about 96% seen once. It was CD45RO-negative cells, positively selected for CCR7, that made up naive CD8 cells, with terminally differentiated effector memory CD45RA+ cells excluded. V was trimmed by 3 bases and J by 7 bases, leaving 12 bases between them. Germline CDR1 MDHEN, CDR2 SYDVKM. The CDR3 sequence is 13 residues long. The sequence came from a woman aged 25 to 39 in good health. Sequencing was performed on naive CD8+ T cells sorted from blood. This chain joins TRBV28 and TRBJ1-1; D perhaps matches TRBD1 (6 bases). CDR3 protein: CASSFPGESEAFF. DNA of the CDR3: TGTGCCAGCAGTTTCCCAGGGGAGAGTGAAGCTTTCTTT.